This T cell receptor (beta chain) is from a study of T cells after yellow fever vaccination. The overall study: Preparation of the low-cell-number fractions used SMART-Seq v4 Ultra Low Input. Study results and caveats: A secondary response was less intense yet reached its peak sooner, at day 5 versus 15.

This clonotype showed up just a few times. The antigen remains undetermined. MiXCR, applied by TCRdb to the 5' RACE reads, yields one record per CDR3 protein. The sample includes about 320,000 distinct CDR3 sequences, about 11% of them seen just once. The CDR3 has 15 residues. Trimming took off 6 bases at V and 0 bases at J, with 12 bases between the two ends. Germline loops: CDR1 SGHRS, CDR2 YFSETQ. The starting material was CD4+ T cells sorted from PBMCs, obtained 45 days after the yellow fever booster vaccination. The receptor's source is a man aged 18 to 30 who received the YFV17D yellow fever vaccine. The chain has TRBV5-1 and TRBJ1-4; D uncertain. CDR3 nucleotides: TGCGCCAGCACCTGGGGATCTTCAACTAATGAAAAACTGTTTTTT. Translated, it gives CASTWGSSTNEKLFF.